The following is a T cell receptor (beta chain) sequence with its context. This clone was counted once. Its antigen is unknown. Within one base of it there is no much larger clone, and no base qualities were kept. This sample was included in a study of Ad26.COV2.S vaccination and SARS-CoV-2 variants (dated by TCRdb to 2020 to 2022). Notes on the research overall: Vaccine-arm donors were drawn from COV1001, a multicentre, randomized, double-blind, placebo-controlled phase I-IIa trial of Ad26.COV2.S in healthy adults. Ad26.COV2.S was given intramuscularly at 5x10^10 or 1x10^11 viral particles, as a single shot or as two shots 56 days apart. The TCR-sequenced set comprised approximately 32 samples: about 19 Ad26.COV2.S vaccine recipients, 5 placebo recipients and 8 SARS-CoV-2 convalescent individuals. Trial participants were randomized into five groups of five: low-dose or high-dose Ad26.COV2.S given once or twice, or placebo on both occasions. The specificity and breadth of SARS-CoV-2-reactive T cell receptors after Ad26.COV2.S vaccination were assessed by TCRbeta repertoire sequencing. Investigators remained blinded to trial group allocation during experiments and outcome assessment. Study-level results and caveats: It was noted by the authors that total T cell responses may have been underestimated by the TCR breadth and depth analyses. Comparing responses between vaccine doses or regimens was not something the study was powered to do. Vaccine and placebo recipients had comparable non-spike TCR breadth, which fits with the vaccine containing only spike. Higher spike-specific TCR breadth was observed in Ad26.COV2.S recipients than in placebo recipients (P = 0.0014). Substantial breadth of spike-specific CD8+ and CD4+ T cell responses was reported after vaccination.

CDR1 is given as MDHEN and CDR2 as SYDVKM, both from the germline V gene. Between the V and J ends, shortened by 9 bases and 4 bases respectively, the junction contains 7 bases. The CDR3, cysteine through phenylalanine, is 10 amino acids long. The entry retains the CDR3 DNA only, 30 bases that are in frame from base 1. The immunoSEQ Assay was used to sequence TCRbeta CDR3 regions. After extraction, genomic DNA underwent amplification by bias-controlled multiplex PCR, followed by high-throughput sequencing. Under the source paper's analysis protocol: To quantify the absolute abundance of each unique TCRbeta CDR3 region, sequences were collapsed and filtered. T cell fraction was estimated by normalizing TCRbeta template counts to usable DNA, which was measured by amplifying reference genes present in all nucleated cells. Repertoire TCRs were annotated as SARS-CoV-2-specific by exact matching of V gene, CDR3 amino acid sequence and J gene to a known reactive TCR set. MIRA supplied the reference SARS-CoV-2 TCR set, which was filtered for enrichment in COVID-19-positive ImmuneCODE repertoires so that public or cross-reactive TCRs were removed. Drawing on the MIRA antigens, annotated TCRs were analysed further at the level of specific ORF or position within ORF. Breadth was defined as annotated unique rearrangements over total unique productive rearrangements; depth was the summed frequency of those rearrangements. Group comparisons of TCR breadth used two-sided Wilcoxon rank-sum tests. TCRdb holds this immuneACCESS table with in-frame rearrangements only. Some clones are missing; in checked studies, unresolved V genes explain under half, and the rest has no known cause. The V and J calls and clone size come from that table; D and trimming were worked out from the DNA. The sample contains 350,000 to 500,000 clones, about 93% of them found a single time. The ten largest account for more than 10% of the sample.

The meaning of the sample's treatment or condition label: 15 to 20 received Ad26.COV2.S at low or high dose, single or two shots; roughly five received placebo; per-sample allocation not given. Repertoires of vaccine and placebo recipients were sequenced from samples collected on day 63 after the first injection. In Cohort 1b, around 25 adults aged 18-55 years were enrolled at a single site in Boston, USA, between 29 July and 7 August 2020. Ad26.COV2.S was a replication-incompetent adenovirus type 26 vector that expressed a prefusion-stabilized SARS-CoV-2 spike protein derived from the original Wuhan strain.

The sequence derives from a person aged 18-65 years who received the Ad26.COV2.S COVID-19 vaccine or a placebo. Sequencing used peripheral blood, obtained in a trial of Ad26.COV2.S vaccine versus placebo. The chain employs TRBV28 and TRBJ2-7; the D gene lacks a confident call. The CDR3 is CASVGYEQYF. Read as DNA, the sequence is TGTGCCAGTGTGGGGTACGAGCAGTACTTC. The entire variable domain, with the stretches around the CDR3 drawn from the reference TRBV28 and TRBJ2-7 proteins, is DVKVTQSSRYLVKRTGEKVFLECVQDMDHENMFWYRQDPGLGLRLIYFSYDVKMKEKGDIPEGYSVSREKKERFSLILESASTNQTSMYLCASVGYEQYFGPGTRLTVT.